The 27 T cell receptor beta chains presented below share a single source sample, sequenced in a study of blood T cell repertoires in COVID-19. Sequenced by immunoSEQ multiplex PCR; TCRdb stores in-frame clones only, minus some. In the table there are roughly 49,000 clones, 70% to 90% of which are singletons. Sequenced sample: peripheral blood. The receptors here all came from a human donor in a cohort sampled during active COVID-19.

This clone was seen more than once but under ten times. CDR3 region: CASSPPGNTEAFF. The CDR3 DNA follows: TGCGCCAGCAGCCCCCCCGGGAACACTGAAGCTTTCTTT. The chain joins TRBV4-1 to TRBJ1-1; D gene unclear. CDR3 length: 13 residues. V lost 4 bases, J lost 1 base, and 7 bases lay in between. Germline values: CDR1 MGHRA, CDR2 YSYEKL.

The CDR3 nucleotides read TGCGCCAGCAGCCAAGATCCAGGCAGTCAAGAGACCCAGTACTTC. Amino acids: CASSQDPGSQETQYF. The chain uses TRBV4-3 and TRBJ2-5, with D unresolved. V was cut by 0 bases and J by 2 bases, with 10 bases left in between. The CDR3 runs 15 residues. Per the germline V gene, CDR1 is LGHNA and CDR2 is YSLEER.

The chain couples TRBV15 to TRBJ1-2; the match to TRBD1 covers 9 bases. CDR3 size: 14 residues. Germline values: CDR1 LNHNV, CDR2 YYDKDF (reference sequence). The V and J ends lost 3 bases and 11 bases, in that order; junction bases with no gene match: 10. CDR3 DNA sequence: TGTGCCACCAGCAGGGGACAGGGAGGCTTAGGGTACACCTTC. Translated, it gives CATSRGQGGLGYTF.

The V call is TRBV6-5, the J call TRBJ2-7; D is perhaps TRBD2 (5 bases). CDR1 is MNHEY and CDR2 is SVGAGI in the germline V gene. This CDR3 contains 15 residues. The V end lost 6 bases, the J end lost 1 base, and 16 bases lay between the germline ends. In DNA form, the CDR3 reads TGTGCCAGCAGGAGCCCCGAGACTAAATCCTACGAGCAGTACTTC. This translates into CASRSPETKSYEQYF.

The V call is TRBV6-5, the J call TRBJ2-7, with D maybe TRBD1 (6 bases). V was shortened by 7 bases and J by 1 base, with 17 bases between the two germline ends. The length of the CDR3 is 15 residues. Germline assignment: CDR1 MNHEY and CDR2 SVGAGI. This CDR3 reads CASTPQRQESYEQYF. In DNA, the CDR3 is TGTGCCAGCACCCCCCAGAGACAGGAATCCTACGAGCAGTACTTC.

The chain employs TRBV12-5 and TRBJ2-2; unclear D gene. The CDR3 extends over 16 amino acids. The germline V gene has CDR1 LGHNT and CDR2 FRNRAP. V was cut by 0 bases and J by 3 bases, with 11 bases left in between. The CDR3 spells CASGLVVTEYTGELFF. CDR3 coding DNA: TGTGCTAGTGGTTTGGTGGTCACTGAATACACCGGGGAGCTGTTTTTT.

The genes are TRBV7-2 and TRBJ2-5; 10 positions agree with TRBD1. V was pared by 3 bases and J by 13 bases, with 23 bases of the junction left unmatched. Germline V gene sequence: CDR1 SGHTA, CDR2 FQGNSA. The CDR3 extends over 18 amino acids. CDR3 loop: CASSFSKASRDRGRSPYF. The CDR3 nucleotides read TGTGCCAGCAGCTTTAGTAAAGCTTCCAGGGACAGGGGTCGATCCCCGTACTTC.

V and J are TRBV18 and TRBJ1-1, with a weak D call TRBD1 (5 bases). Trimming shortened V by 0 bases and J by 0 bases, and 8 bases separated the two germline ends. CDR1 and CDR2 (germline): KGHSH, LQKENI. The CDR3 loop spans 15 amino acids. This CDR3 reads CASSPPPTVNTEAFF. DNA of the CDR3: TGTGCCAGCTCACCACCCCCGACAGTGAACACTGAAGCTTTCTTT.

The genes are TRBV10-3 and TRBJ1-1, with D perhaps matching TRBD1 (6 bases). Trimming took 10 bases from V and 6 from J, leaving 12 bases between them. This CDR3 spans 11 amino acids. Germline loops: CDR1 ENHRY, CDR2 SYGVKD. CDR3 nucleotides: TGTGCCAGCACAGGGCACGCTGAAGCTTTCTTT. Protein product: CASTGHAEAFF.

In its sample, this clone was seen a few times. CDR3 nucleotides: TGCAGTGCTAGTTCAGGTCAAAGGACTAGCTCCTACAATGAGCAGTTCTTC. Protein sequence: CSASSGQRTSSYNEQFF. The J gene is TRBJ2-1, the V gene TRBV20-1; TRBD2 matches at 7 bases. V trimming: 3 bases; J trimming: 0 bases; junction bases outside the gene matches: 11. The length of the CDR3 is 17 residues. Germline V gives CDR1 DFQATT, CDR2 SNEGSKA (reference sequence).

The rearrangement links TRBV5-8 to TRBJ2-5; D possibly corresponds to TRBD2 (6 bases). Between the trimmed V and J ends, which lost 3 bases and 7 bases, there was a span of 13 bases. CDR3 length: 13 residues. Per the germline V gene, CDR1 is SGHTS and CDR2 is YDEGEE. CDR3 nucleotide sequence: TGTGCCAGCAGCTCGGGACTCGCGGTGACCCAGTACTTC. It specifies CASSSGLAVTQYF.

The chain carries TRBV15 and TRBJ1-2; D is ambiguous. This CDR3 contains 12 residues. The germline CDR1 and CDR2 sequences are LNHNV and YYDKDF (reference sequence). CDR3 in DNA: TGTGCAACCGGCGGGGATGGCTATGGCTACACCTTC. It translates to CATGGDGYGYTF. The complete variable domain, with remaining parts taken from reference TRBV15 and TRBJ1-2, reads DAMVIQNPRYQVTQFGKPVTLSCSQTLNHNVMYWYQQKSSQAPKLLFHYYDKDFNNEADTPDNFQSRRPNTSFCFLDIRSPGLGDTAMYLCATGGDGYGYTFGSGTRLTVV.

The chain links TRBV6-5 to TRBJ2-7; 9 positions match TRBD2. V lost 5 bases, J lost 4 bases, and 9 bases stayed unmatched. The CDR3 has 15 residues. In germline, CDR1 is MNHEY, CDR2 SVGAGI. CDR3 residues: CASSRGAGGEYEQYF. The CDR3 DNA reads as TGTGCCAGCAGTAGGGGAGCGGGGGGCGAGTACGAGCAGTACTTC.

This clone was recorded a few times. The V gene is TRBV19, the J gene TRBJ2-2, with 7 bases matching TRBD2. From germline, CDR1 is LNHDA and CDR2 SQIVND (reference sequence). This CDR3 has 14 amino acids. Trimming cost V 4 bases and J 6 bases; bases outside gene matches: 5. The CDR3 reads CASSTRGGAGELFF. In DNA, the CDR3 is TGTGCCAGTAGTACCCGGGGAGGGGCCGGGGAGCTGTTTTTT.

The gene calls are TRBV2 and TRBJ2-7; weak D call: TRBD2 (6 bases). Germline CDR1 and CDR2: SNHLY and FYNNEI. Trimming shortened V by 7 bases and J by 2 bases, and 15 bases separated the two germline ends. This CDR3 is built from 14 residues. CDR3 amino acids: CASKAAGITYEQYF. The DNA of the CDR3 is TGTGCCAGCAAGGCTGCGGGAATCACCTACGAGCAGTACTTC.

This chain uses TRBV20-1 with TRBJ2-1, with a possible D match to TRBD2 (6 bases). The germline V and J ends were trimmed by 3 bases and 9 bases, with 9 bases remaining between them. In germline, CDR1 is DFQATT, CDR2 SNEGSKA (reference sequence). The CDR3 runs to 11 residues. The CDR3 DNA reads as TGCAGTGCTAGGGGGGGTATTGAGCAGTTCTTC. The encoded protein is CSARGGIEQFF.

The sample holds one count of this clone. This chain uses TRBV4-1 with TRBJ1-5; D possibly corresponds to TRBD1 (6 bases). CDR1 is MGHRA, CDR2 YSYEKL, per germline. Trimming stripped 4 bases from V and 1 base from J, with 14 bases between. The CDR3 contains 16 residues. CDR3 DNA sequence: TGCGCCAGCAGCCCTCAGGGAGGGGGAAGCAATCAGCCCCAGCATTTT. Amino acids: CASSPQGGGSNQPQHF.

This chain joins TRBV30 and TRBJ1-2; D perhaps matches TRBD1 (5 bases). This CDR3 region has 13 residues. Trimming took 0 bases from V and 8 from J, leaving 13 bases between them. The germline V gene encodes CDR1 GTSNPN and CDR2 SVGIG (reference sequence). CDR3 protein: CAWSVRGFEGYTF. The CDR3 DNA sequence: TGTGCCTGGAGTGTACGGGGGTTCGAGGGCTACACCTTC.

This chain uses TRBV9 with TRBJ2-1; D is undetermined. The CDR3 runs 13 residues. Trimming pared 0 bases from V and 7 bases from J, leaving 8 bases between. The germline V gene encodes CDR1 SGDLS and CDR2 YYNGEE. This CDR3 reads CASSVDRVNEQFF. The CDR3 nucleotides are TGTGCCAGCAGCGTAGACCGGGTGAATGAGCAGTTCTTC.

This chain connects TRBV5-4 to TRBJ2-3; 10 nucleotides align to TRBD2. CDR1 and CDR2 from the germline V gene are SGHNT and YYREEE (reference sequence). With V trimmed by 0 bases and J by 1 base, 8 bases remained unmatched. The CDR3 runs 18 residues. DNA of the CDR3: TGTGCCAGCAGCTTGGGATCGAGCGGGGGGGTAGGCACAGATACGCAGTATTTT. Translated: CASSLGSSGGVGTDTQYF.

The CDR3 protein is CASSSRKFSEQYF. In DNA form, the CDR3 reads TGTGCCAGCAGTTCTCGTAAGTTTAGCGAGCAGTACTTC. The chain combines TRBV12-3 or TRBV12-4 with TRBJ2-7; no reliable D call. V was pared by 4 bases and J by 6 bases, with 13 bases between. The CDR3 is 13 amino acids.

The rearrangement joins TRBV7-8 to TRBJ1-3; 12 nucleotides agree with TRBD1. With 5 bases clipped from V and 2 bases from J, the junction kept 7 bases outside the gene matches. Germline loops: CDR1 SGHVS, CDR2 FQNEAQ. The CDR3 spans 17 residues. The DNA for the CDR3 is TGTGCCAGCAGCCCCGGGACAGGGGGCTTTACTGGAAACACCATATATTTT. Its translation is CASSPGTGGFTGNTIYF.

The rearrangement links TRBV19 to TRBJ2-2, with 12 bases lining up with TRBD2. Germline CDR1 and CDR2: LNHDA and SQIVND (reference sequence). This CDR3 is 17 amino acids long. J lost 3 bases, V lost 3 bases, and 5 bases had no gene match. The CDR3, as DNA: TGTGCCAGTAGTATCCCTAGCGGGGGGGCCGACACCGGGGAGCTGTTTTTT. Encoded protein: CASSIPSGGADTGELFF.

V and J are TRBV30 and TRBJ2-7; D remains unclear. Looked up from germline, CDR1 is GTSNPN and CDR2 is SVGIG (reference sequence). Deletions cut 4 bases from V and 3 bases from J, with 16 bases between. This CDR3 is 14 amino acids long. In DNA form, the CDR3 reads TGTGCCTGGACGCCCCGAGGCCTGAACTACGAGCAGTACTTC. Encoded protein: CAWTPRGLNYEQYF.

This chain uses TRBV18 with TRBJ2-7; the match to TRBD1 covers 10 bases. This CDR3 is 15 amino acids long. J gave up 2 bases and V 2 bases, and 3 bases lay outside the gene matches. CDR1 is KGHSH and CDR2 is LQKENI in the germline V gene. The CDR3, as DNA: TGTGCCAGCTCACCAGGGACAGGGGCCCCCTACGAGCAGTACTTC. It translates to CASSPGTGAPYEQYF.

The chain uses TRBV6-2 or TRBV6-3 and TRBJ2-7, with 9 bases lining up with TRBD2. CDR1 and CDR2 (germline): MNHEY, SVGEGT. V shed 2 bases and J 7 bases; nucleotides not matched to a gene: 15. The CDR3 contains 17 residues. Here the CDR3 reads CASSYELPRGGPGEQYF. Here the CDR3 DNA reads TGTGCCAGCAGTTACGAGTTACCGCGGGGGGGCCCGGGGGAGCAGTACTTC.

This CDR3 is CASSSTRPSGANVLTF. The CDR3 coding sequence is TGTGCCAGCAGCTCCACACGCCCCTCTGGGGCCAACGTCCTGACTTTC. The gene calls are TRBV7-2 and TRBJ2-6; D gene unclear. The germline CDR1 and CDR2 sequences are SGHTA and FQGNSA. The CDR3 runs 16 residues. Trimming took off 4 bases at V and 0 bases at J, with 10 bases between the two ends.